Sequencing of this T cell receptor beta chain was carried out in a study of CD8 T cells in Susac syndrome. Study-level findings and limits: The TCR sequencing and HLA analysis in the study involved a relatively small number of individuals, as the study acknowledged.

With random hexamers, reverse transcription was performed on 0.5 to 1 ug of RNA. TCRdb analysed the immunoSEQ multiplex PCR reads with MiXCR anew, one entry per CDR3 protein. The sample has under 200,000 distinct CDR3 sequences, roughly 94% seen once. The CDR3 is 14 residues long. Germline V gene sequence: CDR1 DFQATT, CDR2 SNEGSKA (reference sequence). Trimming removed 6 bases at V and 3 bases at J, with 16 bases between. Points on this clonotype: The antigen is not known.

CD8+ and CD4+ T cells taken from blood had their TCR beta sequenced. TEMRA cells were FACS-enriched, and CD8+ and CD4+ T cells were isolated negatively. This TCR derives from a human donor with Susac syndrome. The chain joins TRBV20-1 to TRBJ2-3, with D perhaps TRBD2 (5 bases). Sequenced sample: CD4+ T cells from PBMCs. CDR3 DNA sequence: TGCAGTGCCCCCTACTCAGGAGGAACAGATACGCAGTATTTT. This encodes CSAPYSGGTDTQYF.